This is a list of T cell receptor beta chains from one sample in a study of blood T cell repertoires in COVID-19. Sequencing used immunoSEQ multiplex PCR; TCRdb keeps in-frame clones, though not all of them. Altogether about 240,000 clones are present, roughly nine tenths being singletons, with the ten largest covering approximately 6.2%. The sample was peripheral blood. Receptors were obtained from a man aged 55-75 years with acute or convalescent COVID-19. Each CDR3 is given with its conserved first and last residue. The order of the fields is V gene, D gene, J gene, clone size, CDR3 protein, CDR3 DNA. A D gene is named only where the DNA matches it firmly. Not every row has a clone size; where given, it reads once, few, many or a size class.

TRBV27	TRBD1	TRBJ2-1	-	CASSQRTGATYNEQFF	TGTGCCAGCAGTCAACGGACAGGGGCGACCTACAATGAGCAGTTCTTC
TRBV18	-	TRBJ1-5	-	CASSPAGILEAQHF	TGTGCCAGCTCACCAGCCGGTATCCTGGAGGCCCAGCATTTT
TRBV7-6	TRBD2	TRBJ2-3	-	CASSFLAGGWSGTDTQYF	TGTGCCAGCAGCTTCCTAGCGGGAGGGTGGAGTGGCACAGATACGCAGTATTTT
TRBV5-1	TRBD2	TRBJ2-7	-	CASSPGTLAGVSYEQYF	TGCGCCAGCAGCCCGGGCACCCTAGCGGGAGTTTCATACGAGCAGTACTTC
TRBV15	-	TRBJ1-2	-	CATSRDRFGAGYTF	TGTGCCACCAGCAGAGATCGTTTTGGGGCTGGCTACACCTTC
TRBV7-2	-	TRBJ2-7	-	CASSLVVGRDVSYEQYF	TGTGCCAGCAGCTTAGTAGTCGGGCGGGATGTCTCCTACGAGCAGTACTTC
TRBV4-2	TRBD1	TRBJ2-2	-	CASSRPGQVNTGELFF	TGTGCCAGCAGCCGTCCGGGACAGGTAAACACCGGGGAGCTGTTTTTT
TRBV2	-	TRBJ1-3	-	CASRVGTGSGNTIYF	TGTGCCAGCAGGGTCGGGACTGGTTCTGGAAACACCATATATTTT
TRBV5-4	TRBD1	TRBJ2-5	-	CASSFGQGRETQYF	TGTGCCAGCAGCTTCGGACAGGGCCGGGAGACCCAGTACTTC
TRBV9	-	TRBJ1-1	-	CASSGQLNTEAFF	TGTGCCAGCAGCGGACAGCTGAATACTGAAGCTTTCTTT
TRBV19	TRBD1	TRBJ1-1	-	CASSTHRGKNTEAFF	TGTGCCAGTAGTACTCACAGGGGCAAGAACACTGAAGCTTTCTTT
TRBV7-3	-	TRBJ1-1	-	CASSLWGSNTEAFF	TGTGCCAGCAGCTTATGGGGCAGTAACACTGAAGCTTTCTTT
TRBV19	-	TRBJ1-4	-	CASSQGQIRGEKLFF	TGTGCCAGTAGCCAAGGACAGATCCGGGGTGAAAAACTGTTTTTT
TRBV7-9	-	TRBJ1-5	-	CASSPTGNQPQHF	TGTGCCAGCAGCCCAACGGGCAATCAGCCCCAGCATTTT
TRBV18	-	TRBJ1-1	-	CASSPPRPSEAFF	TGTGCCAGCTCACCACCGAGGCCGTCTGAAGCTTTCTTT
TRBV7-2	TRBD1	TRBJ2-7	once	CASSQGVGEQYF	TGTGCCAGCAGCCAGGGGGTCGGGGAGCAGTACTTC
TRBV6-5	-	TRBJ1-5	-	CASRIQVGQPQHF	TGTGCCAGCAGAATACAGGTGGGTCAGCCCCAGCATTTT
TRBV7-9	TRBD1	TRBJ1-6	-	CASSLETGGPSPLHF	TGTGCCAGCAGCCTAGAGACAGGGGGTCCCTCACCCCTCCACTTT
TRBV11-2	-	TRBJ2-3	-	CASSSGSPSTDTQYF	TGTGCCAGCAGCTCCGGGTCACCTAGCACAGATACGCAGTATTTT
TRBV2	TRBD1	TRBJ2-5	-	CASSERAGGRETQYF	TGTGCCAGCAGTGAAAGGGCAGGGGGTAGAGAGACCCAGTACTTC
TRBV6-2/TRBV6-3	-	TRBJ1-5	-	CASSYYEPNHPQPQHF	TGTGCCAGCAGTTACTATGAACCTAATCATCCGCAGCCCCAGCATTTT
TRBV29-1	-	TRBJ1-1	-	CSVEEGGRTEAFF	TGCAGCGTTGAAGAGGGGGGAAGAACTGAAGCTTTCTTT
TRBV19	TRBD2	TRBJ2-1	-	CASSIGPGLAKENEQFF	TGTGCCAGTAGTATCGGCCCGGGACTAGCGAAGGAGAATGAGCAGTTCTTC
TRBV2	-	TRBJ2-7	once	CASSPGTQSSYEQYF	TGTGCCAGCAGTCCGGGGACTCAGAGCTCCTACGAGCAGTACTTC
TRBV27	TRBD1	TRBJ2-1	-	CASSVRGTGGYNEQFF	TGTGCCAGCAGTGTTAGGGGGACAGGGGGCTACAATGAGCAGTTCTTC
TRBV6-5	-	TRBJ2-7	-	CASSSYYEQYF	TGTGCCAGCAGTTCCTACTACGAGCAGTACTTC
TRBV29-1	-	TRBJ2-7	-	CSAERSYEQYF	TGCAGCGCTGAGCGTTCCTACGAGCAGTACTTC